This T cell receptor beta chain was profiled in a study of identical twins (dated by TCRdb to 2016 to 2017). In terms of the full investigation: The study deep-sequenced TCR alpha and beta repertoires from monozygotic twins, unrelated adults of various ages and cord blood to test whether fetal clonotypes persist. Replicate twin experiments were performed at different times using different library preparation protocols to rule out contamination.

There are a few counts of this clonotype. No antigen is known for it. No base qualities exist here, and no much larger clone lies one base off it. Study-wide findings and limitations: Because the same donors could not be followed over many years, conclusions were based on cross-sectional statistical analysis. Compared with coincidental sharing between unrelated individuals, out-of-frame TCR alpha sequences shared between twins had an excess of sequences with low generation probability. A weaker excess of twin sharing was found in beta out-of-frame sequences because the signal-to-noise ratio was lowered by fewer shared sequences. Out-of-frame TCR alpha sharing in monozygotic twins was systematically underestimated by recombination models, whereas sharing between unrelated individuals was in agreement with the recombination models. Fewer insertions were carried by abundant cord blood beta clonotypes; a weaker similar trend was observed in young adult naive repertoires, while no such trend was observed in memory repertoires. Invariant T cells such as MAIT and iNKT could partly confound zero-insertion analyses, although diverse VJ usage argued against such confounding for most clonotypes.

Every donor in the study was a healthy Caucasian. Three pairs of female monozygotic twins, all aged roughly 18 to 29 years, were included in the twin cohort. Positive isolation kits from Invitrogen were used to isolate CD4+ and CD8+ T cell populations. Library preparation used 5' RACE. Instrument used: Illumina HiSeq 2000. A universal primer binding site was introduced by template switching, and a unique molecular identifier was present in the final cDNA, enabling accurate counting of TCR cDNA molecules. Specific primers in the conserved constant-segment region were used to synthesize first-strand cDNA for the TCR alpha and beta chains. To control for contamination, each cDNA library was double barcoded with a SMART-Mk sample barcode plus Illumina barcodes. TruSeq adapter sequences and Illumina sample barcodes were added in two successive PCR steps. TCR alpha and beta cDNA libraries were sequenced on the Illumina HiSeq platform with custom primers. For the original study's pipeline: Unique molecular identifiers were extracted from raw reads with MiGEC, and CDR3 positions were determined with MiXCR. Recombination models were inferred per individual with the repgenHMM and IGoR tools using an EM algorithm. The tcR package in R was used for shared clonotype analysis, with sharing normalized by the product of cloneset sizes. To study raw recombination free of thymic and clonal selection effects, out-of-frame nonproductive sequences were analyzed. TCRdb reprocessing: public reads trimmed at Q25 with fastp, clones called with MiXCR, in-frame beta chains kept. Identical CDR3 protein sequences are pooled into one entry, listed with their most common genes and DNA. TCRdb, not the authors, supplied the V and J calls. In this sample the table shows around 340,000 distinct CDR3 sequences, approximately 13% of which occur a single time. The ten largest clones capture roughly 7% of the sample.

V is cut back by 11 bases and J by 1 base, with 8 bases in the junction unmatched. CDR1 ENHRY and CDR2 SYGVKD are derived from the germline V gene. The CDR3 covers 15 residues, taking in both the cysteine and the phenylalanine. Only the CDR3 DNA stays, 45 bases, in frame from base 1. The same data also contributed to another study, on yellow fever vaccine responses in identical twins. The second investigation adds: The T cell response to vaccination in identical twins was reported by the authors to appear partly convergent and partly personalized. The study precisely tracked vaccine-responding T cell clones in identical twins.

The TCR was taken from a young woman in good health. The V and J genes are TRBV10-3 and TRBJ2-2; 9 bases in the junction line up with TRBD1. Material for sequencing was CD8+ T cells sorted from blood. At the DNA level, the sequence is TGTGCCGTAGTCTCGACAGGGGGGAACACCGGGGAGCTGTTTTTT. Its translation is CAVVSTGGNTGELFF.